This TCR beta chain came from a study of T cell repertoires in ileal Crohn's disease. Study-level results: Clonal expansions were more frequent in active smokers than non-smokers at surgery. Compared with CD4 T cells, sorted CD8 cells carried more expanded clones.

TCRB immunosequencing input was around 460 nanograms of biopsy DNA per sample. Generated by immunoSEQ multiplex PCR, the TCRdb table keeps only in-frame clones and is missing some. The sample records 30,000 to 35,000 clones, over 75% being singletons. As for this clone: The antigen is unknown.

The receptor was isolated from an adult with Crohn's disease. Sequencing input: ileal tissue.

This CDR3 is CASSPRWKGTEAFF. In DNA, the CDR3 is TGTGCCAGCAGCCCGCGATGGAAGGGGACTGAAGCTTTCTTT. V is TRBV11-2 and J is TRBJ1-1; D may be TRBD1 (5 bases). Germline CDR1 and CDR2: SGHAT and FQNNGV. CDR3 length: 14 residues. V was clipped by 5 bases and J by 5 bases, with 15 bases between them.